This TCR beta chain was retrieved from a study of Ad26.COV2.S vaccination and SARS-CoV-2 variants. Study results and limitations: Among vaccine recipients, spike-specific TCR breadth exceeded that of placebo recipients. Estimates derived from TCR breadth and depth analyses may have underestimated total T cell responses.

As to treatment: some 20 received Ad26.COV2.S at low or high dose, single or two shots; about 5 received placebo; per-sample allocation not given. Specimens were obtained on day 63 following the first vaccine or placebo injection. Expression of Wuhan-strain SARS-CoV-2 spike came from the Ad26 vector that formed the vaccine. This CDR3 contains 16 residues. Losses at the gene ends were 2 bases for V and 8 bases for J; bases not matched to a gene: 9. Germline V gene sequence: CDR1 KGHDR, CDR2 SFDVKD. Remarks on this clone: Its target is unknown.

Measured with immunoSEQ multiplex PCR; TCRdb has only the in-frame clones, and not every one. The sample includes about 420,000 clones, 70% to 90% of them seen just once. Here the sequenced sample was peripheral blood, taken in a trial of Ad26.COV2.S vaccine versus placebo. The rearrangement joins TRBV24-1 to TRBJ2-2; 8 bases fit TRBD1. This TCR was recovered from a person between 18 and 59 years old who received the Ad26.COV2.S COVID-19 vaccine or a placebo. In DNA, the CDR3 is TGTGCCACCAGTGATTGGACAGGGCCCGGAGTGGGGGAGCTGTTTTTT. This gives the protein CATSDWTGPGVGELFF.